Detailed here is one T cell receptor (beta chain). Its antigen remains unknown. Noted treatment: oral pan-JAK inhibitor, 5-10 mg twice daily. The CDR3 loop spans 10 amino acids. Trimming took off 6 bases at V and 6 bases at J, with 8 bases between the two ends. Germline V gives CDR1 GTSNPN, CDR2 SVGIG (reference sequence). This entry comes from a study of CD8+ T cells in alopecia areata. Investigators isolated RNA and reverse transcribed it into cDNA to act as the sequencing template. Profiling relied on immunoSEQ multiplex PCR, and the TCRdb table lists in-frame clones only, not all of them. The data hold fewer than 150,000 clones, with around four fifths observed a single time. General observations from the study: Lesional tissue from the scalp (especially in alopecia totalis/universalis) showed higher clonality than normal scalp.

The TCR comes from a human donor with alopecia areata. This chain links TRBV30 with TRBJ1-2; TRBD1 might be the D (6 bases). The sequences come from CD8+ T cells sorted from blood, collected at week 4, from a patient treated with tofacitinib. The CDR3 is CACPGDGYTF. Here the CDR3 DNA reads TGTGCCTGTCCAGGGGATGGCTACACCTTC.